The sequence of this T cell receptor beta chain was determined in a study of T-cell reconstitution after alpha-beta-depleted transplantation in children. During its preparation, the TCRbeta library received unique molecular identifiers. TCRdb used MiXCR to reprocess the PCR reads, holding one entry per CDR3 protein. The data contain almost 500,000 distinct CDR3 sequences, about an eighth of them singletons. CDR1 is MNHEY and CDR2 is SMNVEV in the germline V gene (reference sequence). The CDR3 length is 14 residues. V lost 6 bases, J lost 3 bases, and 14 bases lay in between. The sequencing here drew on PBMCs from the stem cell graft donor, taken from the stem cell graft. The chain links TRBV27 to TRBJ1-1; D remains ambiguous. This clonotype originated in a human donor who donated a stem cell graft to a child with combined immunodeficiency. In DNA form, the CDR3 reads TGTGCCAGCAGGCTTGGGGTTACATACACTGAAGCTTTCTTT. Translated, it gives CASRLGVTYTEAFF.